This record looks at one T cell receptor (beta chain) sequence and its context. Its specificity is unknown. One entry per CDR3 protein, called by TCRdb with MiXCR from the reads. The sample includes approximately 700,000 distinct CDR3 sequences, 35% of them seen just once. This CDR3 spans 17 amino acids. The V gene lost 6 bases and the J gene lost 1 base, with 21 bases spanning the gap. Germline V gene data show CDR1 as MDHEN and CDR2 as SYDVKM. The sample originates from a study of T cell repertoires in cytomegalovirus infection. Study at large: Indicated by public TCR beta signatures were CMV infection and matching HLA type.

Study-wide points: Ex vivo responses were dominated by HLA-C-restricted CMV-specific TCR beta clonotypes. Accumulated public TCR beta family frequency recognized individuals carrying CMV together with the relevant HLA.

Sequenced material: PBMCs. The receptor's source is a human donor in good health (CMV status not recorded). Some clones in this sample may be carry-over from other donors' samples. The V gene is TRBV28, the J gene TRBJ1-1; D call uncertain. CDR3 residues: CASSPQFAQVGNTEAFF. Here the CDR3 DNA reads TGTGCCAGCAGCCCCCAGTTCGCCCAAGTCGGGAACACTGAAGCTTTCTTT.